These 23 T cell receptor beta chains came from one sample sequenced in a study of cytomegalovirus exposure and HLA in healthy donors. PCR amplification relied on 60 Vbeta primers (plus 13 Jbeta primers). Repertoires were generated with immunoSEQ multiplex PCR, while TCRdb's copy carries only in-frame clones and drops some. The sample yields about 160,000 clones, of which the top ten take up over 1%. Material for sequencing was PBMCs. These receptors were taken from a woman aged 55 to 70 in good health and CMV-seronegative.

V gene TRBV5-1 combines with J gene TRBJ2-2; D is perhaps TRBD1 (6 bases). V lost 3 bases and J lost 1, with 10 bases in between. The CDR3 consists of 15 residues. From germline, CDR1 is SGHRS and CDR2 YFSETQ. The CDR3 DNA follows: TGCGCCAGCAGCTATGGGACATTGAACACCGGGGAGCTGTTTTTT. This translates into CASSYGTLNTGELFF.

The CDR3 DNA reads TGTGCCAGCTCACTCCAGGGACTCGTCAACACTGAAGCTTTCTTT. Translating it yields CASSLQGLVNTEAFF. V usage is TRBV18 and J usage is TRBJ1-1, with D tentatively TRBD1 (5 bases). Trimming cost V 4 bases and J 2 bases, with 14 bases left between them. Germline loops: CDR1 KGHSH, CDR2 LQKENI. The CDR3 covers 15 residues.

The chain links TRBV9 to TRBJ1-5; perhaps TRBD1 as D (6 bases). Germline lookup yields CDR1 SGDLS and CDR2 YYNGEE. Trimming stripped 3 bases from V and 3 bases from J, with 13 bases between. The CDR3 has 15 residues. The CDR3 is CASSGQAGLNQPQHF. Written as DNA, the CDR3 is TGTGCCAGCAGCGGACAGGCGGGCCTCAATCAGCCCCAGCATTTT.

The chain combines TRBV7-3 with TRBJ1-1; D uncertain. This CDR3 has 16 amino acids. Germline V gene sequence: CDR1 SGHTA, CDR2 FQGTGA. V shed 5 bases and J shed 2 bases, with 18 bases lying between them. The CDR3 DNA sequence: TGTGCCAGCAGCCCCCGGGATATGGGTTATAACACTGAAGCTTTCTTT. Protein: CASSPRDMGYNTEAFF.

CDR3 residues: CASILGASGGVYNEQFF. In nucleotides, the CDR3 is TGCGCCAGCATCCTTGGGGCTAGCGGGGGGGTGTACAATGAGCAGTTCTTC. This chain links TRBV5-1 with TRBJ2-1, with TRBD2 identical over 12 bases. Germline CDR1 is SGHRS and CDR2 is YFSETQ. The V segment lost 6 bases and the J segment 4 bases; nucleotides outside the gene matches: 11. The CDR3 totals 17 residues.

The chain joins TRBV5-1 to TRBJ2-5; possibly TRBD1 for D (6 bases). Looked up from germline, CDR1 is SGHRS and CDR2 is YFSETQ. The CDR3 has 12 residues. V was trimmed by 5 bases and J by 3 bases, leaving 8 bases between them. CDR3 bases: TGCGCCAGCAGACGGACAGAAGAGACCCAGTACTTC. Protein: CASRRTEETQYF.

The chain carries TRBV5-6 and TRBJ2-7; D is undetermined. The CDR3 extends over 13 amino acids. The V end was cut by 4 bases, the J end by 0 bases, with 8 bases between. CDR1 and CDR2 (germline): SGHDT, YYEEEE. The CDR3 protein is CASSGRSSYEQYF. CDR3 DNA: TGTGCCAGCAGCGGCAGGTCCTCCTACGAGCAGTACTTC.

The chain joins TRBV5-1 to TRBJ2-5; a weak D match, TRBD2 (5 bases). The DNA end lines up better with TRBJ2-7; the J call may be wrong. CDR1 SGHRS and CDR2 YFSETQ come from the germline V gene. CDR3 length equals 13 residues. The chain's CDR3 is CASSFDGNYEQYF. The DNA of the CDR3 is TGCGCCAGCAGCTTTGACGGGAACTACGAGCAGTACTTC.

The chain uses TRBV27 and TRBJ2-7; 8 nucleotides line up with TRBD2. J was trimmed by 5 bases and V by 4 bases; bases with no gene match: 10. Germline V CDR1 and CDR2: MNHEY, SMNVEV (reference sequence). The CDR3 spans 15 residues. CDR3 loop: CASSSPGGRSDEQYF. DNA of the CDR3: TGTGCCAGCAGTTCGCCAGGCGGGAGGAGTGACGAGCAGTACTTC.

The chain is built from TRBV7-9 and TRBJ1-4; TRBD1 matches at 11 bases. Trimming cost V 8 bases and J 0 bases; bases outside gene matches: 8. The CDR3 spans 17 residues. The germline gives CDR1 SEHNR, CDR2 FQNEAQ (reference sequence). The CDR3 DNA follows: TGTGCCAGCCAGGTGGGGGACAGGGGGACAACTAATGAAAAACTGTTTTTT. Encoded protein: CASQVGDRGTTNEKLFF.

The chain combines TRBV5-1 with TRBJ2-7; D is unclear. The germline gives CDR1 SGHRS, CDR2 YFSETQ. The CDR3 has 13 residues. Trimming removed 3 bases from V and 6 bases from J, with 13 bases in between. CDR3 nucleotide sequence: TGCGCCAGCAGCTCCCCCGCGGTTTCCGAGCAGTACTTC. Translation: CASSSPAVSEQYF.

The rearrangement links TRBV19 to TRBJ1-1, with a weak D call TRBD1 (5 bases). The ends were cut back, 4 bases at V and 0 bases at J, with 9 bases in the middle. The CDR3 runs 14 residues. Germline V gives CDR1 LNHDA, CDR2 SQIVND (reference sequence). In nucleotides, the CDR3 is TGTGCCAGTAGTACCCGACAGATGAACACTGAAGCTTTCTTT. Its translation is CASSTRQMNTEAFF.

The chain joins TRBV18 to TRBJ2-4; TRBD1 might be the D (6 bases). Trimming removed 3 bases from V and 4 bases from J, with 10 bases in between. The CDR3 totals 14 residues. The V gene's germline CDR1 is KGHSH and CDR2 LQKENI. The CDR3 region has the DNA TGTGCCAGCTCACCCATGGACAGTAAAAACATTCAGTACTTC. This codes for CASSPMDSKNIQYF.

The CDR3 region is CASRADSEKLFF. In nucleotides, the CDR3 is TGTGCCAGCAGGGCTGACAGTGAAAAACTGTTTTTT. This chain connects TRBV2 to TRBJ1-4, with D tentatively TRBD1 (5 bases). The CDR3 extends over 12 amino acids. The germline V gene encodes CDR1 SNHLY and CDR2 FYNNEI. The V end was cut by 6 bases, the J end by 7 bases, with 9 bases between. Full variable domain (rest looked up from reference TRBV2 and TRBJ1-4): EPEVTQTPSHQVTQMGQEVILRCVPISNHLYFYWYRQILGQKVEFLVSFYNNEISEKSEIFDDQFSVERPDGSNFTLKIRSTKLEDSAMYFCASRADSEKLFFGSGTQLSVL.

The V call is TRBV30, the J call TRBJ2-5, with a tentative D call TRBD2 (6 bases). The CDR3 totals 12 residues. V was trimmed by 3 bases and J by 4 bases, leaving 9 bases between them. In germline, CDR1 is GTSNPN, CDR2 SVGIG (reference sequence). The CDR3 nucleotides read TGTGCCTGGAGGGGGGGAGGAGAGACCCAGTACTTC. As protein: CAWRGGGETQYF.

The V gene is TRBV7-2, the J gene TRBJ2-3; 10 positions match TRBD2. V lost 3 bases and J lost 2; bases outside the gene matches: 5. In germline, CDR1 is SGHTA, CDR2 FQGNSA. The CDR3 is 16 residues long. The CDR3 sequence: CASSFWTSGVTDTQYF. In nucleotides, the CDR3 is TGTGCCAGCAGCTTCTGGACTAGCGGAGTCACAGATACGCAGTATTTT.

CDR3 sequence reads: CASSALGLAGSSYNEQFF. CDR3 bases: TGTGCCAGCAGCGCGCTCGGACTAGCGGGAAGCTCCTACAATGAGCAGTTCTTC. J is TRBJ2-1 and V is TRBV7-9; TRBD2 aligns across 12 bases. Germline CDR1 SEHNR, CDR2 FQNEAQ (reference sequence). The CDR3 length is 18 residues. J was trimmed by 0 bases and V by 5 bases; bases with no gene match: 8.

The chain uses TRBV7-3 and TRBJ1-1, with D perhaps TRBD1 (5 bases). CDR1 and CDR2 from the germline V gene are SGHTA and FQGTGA. CDR3 size: 13 residues. V was shortened by 2 bases and J by 6 bases, with 10 bases between the two germline ends. CDR3 DNA: TGTGCCAGCAGCTTACAGCAGGGCTCTGAAGCTTTCTTT. Encoded protein: CASSLQQGSEAFF.

The V and J genes are TRBV5-4 and TRBJ2-5; 7 bases are a match to TRBD1. The CDR3 totals 15 residues. J lost 5 bases, V lost 4 bases, and 11 bases had no gene match. Per the germline V gene, CDR1 is SGHNT and CDR2 is YYREEE (reference sequence). The CDR3 region is CASSGWTGIKETQYF. The CDR3 nucleotides are TGTGCCAGCAGCGGATGGACAGGTATCAAGGAGACCCAGTACTTC. The entire variable domain, with the rest obtained from reference TRBV5-4 and TRBJ2-5, is as follows: ETGVTQSPTHLIKTRGQQVTLRCSSQSGHNTVSWYQQALGQGPQFIFQYYREEENGRGNFPPRFSGLQFPNYSSELNVNALELDDSALYLCASSGWTGIKETQYFGPGTRLLVL.

The chain joins TRBV6-6 to TRBJ2-1; 7 bases are shared with TRBD2. The length of the CDR3 is 13 residues. The V segment lost 7 bases and the J segment 5 bases; nucleotides outside the gene matches: 5. From germline, CDR1 is MNHNY and CDR2 SVGAGI (reference sequence). The CDR3 nucleotides are TGTGCCAGCACCTTTCTAGCGGACAATGAGCAGTTCTTC. It translates to CASTFLADNEQFF.

The chain uses TRBV29-1 and TRBJ2-7; 7 bases line up with TRBD1. J lost 2 bases, V lost 7 bases, and 8 bases had no gene match. CDR3 length: 13 amino acids. The germline V gene has CDR1 SQVTM and CDR2 ANQGSEA. This CDR3 is CSAQDRRPYEQYF. As DNA, the CDR3 is TGCAGCGCCCAGGACAGGCGACCCTACGAGCAGTACTTC.

The V and J genes are TRBV7-2 and TRBJ2-7; D is unclear. Germline CDR1 and CDR2: SGHTA and FQGNSA. V was pared by 5 bases and J by 7 bases, with 15 bases between. The CDR3 runs to 13 residues. The CDR3 region has the DNA TGTGCCAGCAGCAATCCCCCAGCGAAGGAGCAGTACTTC. It translates to CASSNPPAKEQYF.

V and J are TRBV6-5 and TRBJ2-7; D is perhaps TRBD2 (6 bases). V was pared by 5 bases and J by 3 bases, with 11 bases between. The CDR3 is 13 amino acids. CDR1 is MNHEY, CDR2 SVGAGI, per germline. The CDR3 is CASSAPGSYEQYF. As DNA, the CDR3 is TGTGCCAGCAGTGCCCCCGGGAGCTACGAGCAGTACTTC.